One T cell receptor beta chain is described in this entry. Germline V lookup: CDR1 LNHNV, CDR2 YYDKDF (reference sequence). V was shortened by 0 bases and J by 2 bases, with 7 bases between the two germline ends. The CDR3 has 14 residues. The data were obtained in a study of blood T cell repertoires in COVID-19. Study as a whole: Sites in the United States, Italy and Spain provided acute and convalescent COVID-19 samples.

Here immunoSEQ multiplex PCR was the method, and the copy in TCRdb shows in-frame clones only, minus some. In the table there are over 250,000 clones, about 70% of which are singletons. The source material was peripheral blood. This receptor was obtained from a woman at least 80 years old with acute or convalescent COVID-19. The chain couples TRBV15 to TRBJ1-1; no firm D call. CDR3 nucleotides: TGTGCCACCAGCAGAGAGGCAGTTAACACTGAAGCTTTCTTT. Amino acids: CATSREAVNTEAFF.